This record concerns one T cell receptor (beta chain) sequence. Its antigen specificity is not known. No base quality values were provided; no much bigger clone lies one nucleotide off. These data come from a study of T cell responses to AZD1222 COVID-19 vaccine (TCRdb year 2021). Study-level background: AZD1222 recipients given second doses at about 4 weeks or at about 12 weeks were pooled, since spike-specific TCR depth and breadth were not found to differ between the two schedules. TCR sequencing covered roughly 230 trial participants: 200 to 220 given two doses of AZD1222 and 26 given two doses of MenACWY control vaccine. Trial participants were enrolled by age into 18-55, 56-69 and 70-plus year subgroups, with 148, 28 and 57 TCR-sequenced participants respectively.

Summary of the overall study and its limitations: Conclusions about previously exposed vaccinees were limited because only six or seven AZD1222 recipients were SARS-CoV-2 seropositive at baseline. After two AZD1222 doses, both the breadth and the depth of spike-specific TCRs were significantly higher than at day 0 and than in MenACWY recipients. Reportedly, almost half of the unique spike-specific TCRs recognized epitopes lying outside the regions that are mutated in the B.1.351 and B.1.1.7 variants. The vaccine-associated CD4 TCRs covered the entire spike protein, and the dominant responses fell in regions 160-218 and 743-854. In the small 56-69-year group, the increase in depth fell short of significance, most likely because of low power. Most participants were white British and females outnumbered males, and the authors suggested that clonal diversity may have been underestimated. Because no day 14 peak-response samples were available, repertoires were characterized only after the peak T cell response.

The junction shows trimming of 5 bases on V and 6 bases on J, plus 17 bases between the germline ends. The CDR3 sequence holds 14 residues, the cysteine and phenylalanine included. Only the CDR3 DNA stays, 42 bases, in frame from base 1. Sample time point, as interpreted from the label and publication: baseline before first vaccination. Vaccinee samples were obtained from the UK trials COV001 and COV002, which included a single-blind randomized controlled phase 2/3 trial of AZD1222 (ChAdOx1 nCoV-19) in healthy adults. For TCRbeta chain sequencing, PBMC samples from trial participants were taken at day 0 and at day 28 after the second dose. The CDR3 regions of human TCRbeta chains were subjected to immunosequencing. In the source study's methods: TCRs in the repertoires were compared against a reference library of SARS-CoV-2-specific TCRs that had been generated with the MIRA antigen-specificity platform. Breadth meant the fraction of unique TCRs that were SARS-CoV-2-associated, whereas depth meant the fraction of total T cells that were SARS-CoV-2-associated. Using the MIRA data, each spike-specific TCR was mapped to the spike region that the TCR reacts to and placed in a CD4 or CD8 class. Log10-transformed breadth and depth values were compared by one-way ANOVA with Sidak's multiple comparisons tests. TCRdb re-hosts the immuneACCESS table, in-frame sequences only. Its copies lack some clones; in the studies checked, an unresolved V gene accounts for under half of them, and the cause for the rest is not known. For V, J and clone size, that table is used; D and trimming come from the DNA. This sample comprises 67,000 or so clones, less than 90% of them detected only once. The leading ten clones occupy about 9.4% of the sample.

The sequence was collected from an adult in good health. The source material was peripheral blood, sampled on day 0 of AZD1222 vaccination. The rearrangement combines TRBV5-7 with TRBJ1-1; 5 matching bases give a weak D call of TRBD1. TRBV5-7 is known as an ORF, though its function is uncertain. The CDR3 is CASSCGTGGAEAFF. The DNA sequence is as follows: TGTGCCAGCAGTTGTGGGACTGGCGGCGCTGAAGCTTTCTTT.